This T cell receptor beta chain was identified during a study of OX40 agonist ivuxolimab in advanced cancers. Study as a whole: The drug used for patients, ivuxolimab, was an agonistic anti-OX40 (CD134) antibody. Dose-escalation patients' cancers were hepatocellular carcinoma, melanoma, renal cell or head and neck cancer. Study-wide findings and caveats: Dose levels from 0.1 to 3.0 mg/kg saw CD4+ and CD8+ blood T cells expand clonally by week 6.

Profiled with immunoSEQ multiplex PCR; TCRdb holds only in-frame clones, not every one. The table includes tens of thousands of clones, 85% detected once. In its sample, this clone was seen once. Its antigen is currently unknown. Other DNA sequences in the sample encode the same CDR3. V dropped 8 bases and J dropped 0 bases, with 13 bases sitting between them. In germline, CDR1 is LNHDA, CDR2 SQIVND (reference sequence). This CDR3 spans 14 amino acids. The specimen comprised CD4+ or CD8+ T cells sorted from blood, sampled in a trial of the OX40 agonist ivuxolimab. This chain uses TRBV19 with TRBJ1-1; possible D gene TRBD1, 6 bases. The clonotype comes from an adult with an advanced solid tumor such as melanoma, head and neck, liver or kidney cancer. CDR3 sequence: CASSIGGLNTEAFF. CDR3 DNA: TGTGCCAGTTCCATTGGGGGCTTGAACACTGAAGCTTTCTTT. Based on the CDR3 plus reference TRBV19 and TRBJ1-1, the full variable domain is DGGITQSPKYLFRKEGQNVTLSCEQNLNHDAMYWYRQDPGQGLRLIYYSQIVNDFQKGDIAEGYSVSREKKESFPLTVTSAQKNPTAFYLCASSIGGLNTEAFFGQGTRLTVV.